The clone carrying this T cell receptor (beta chain) came up a few times. The target antigen is unknown. The data are from a study of identical twins. Study-level points and caveats: Compared with models, monozygotic twins showed more out-of-frame TCR alpha sharing. Invariant populations such as MAIT and iNKT cells could partly muddle zero-insertion analyses.

V trimming: 6 bases; J trimming: 6 bases; junction bases outside the gene matches: 18. This CDR3 spans 17 amino acids. Germline V gene sequence: CDR1 SNHLY, CDR2 FYNNEI. Using its own MiXCR run on the 5' RACE reads, TCRdb lists one record per CDR3 protein. The sample shows about 200,000 distinct CDR3 sequences, 9.4% of them seen only once. This TCR was sampled from a woman younger than 30 in good health. This chain uses TRBV2 with TRBJ2-3; 7 bases are a match to TRBD2. Sequencing used memory (CD45RO+) T cells sorted from blood. CDR3 in amino acids: CASSPTWTRYPLDTQYF. The CDR3 nucleotides are TGTGCCAGCAGCCCGACTTGGACTAGATATCCCCTGGATACGCAGTATTTT.